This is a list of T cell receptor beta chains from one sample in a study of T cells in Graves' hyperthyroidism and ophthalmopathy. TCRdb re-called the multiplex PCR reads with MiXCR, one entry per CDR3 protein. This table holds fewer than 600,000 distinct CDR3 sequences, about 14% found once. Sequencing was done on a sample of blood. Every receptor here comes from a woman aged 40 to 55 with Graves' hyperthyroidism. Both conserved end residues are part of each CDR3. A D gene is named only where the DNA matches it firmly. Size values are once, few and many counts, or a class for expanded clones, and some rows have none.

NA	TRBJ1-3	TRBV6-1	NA	CASSESWSLVQGNTIYF	TGTGCCAGCAGTGAATCTTGGAGCCTTGTTCAGGGAAACACCATATATTTT
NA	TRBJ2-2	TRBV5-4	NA	CASIGGGADTGELFF	TGTGCCAGCATAGGGGGGGGCGCGGACACCGGGGAGCTGTTTTTT
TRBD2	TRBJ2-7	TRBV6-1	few	CASSTGLAGTPYEQYF	TGTGCCAGCAGTACGGGACTAGCGGGAACACCCTACGAGCAGTACTTC
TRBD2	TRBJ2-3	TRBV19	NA	CASSTSLAGPADTQYF	TGTGCCAGTAGTACATCACTAGCGGGGCCAGCAGATACGCAGTATTTT
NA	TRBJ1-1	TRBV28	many	CASSFMDRLNTEAFF	TGTGCCAGCAGTTTCATGGACAGACTGAACACTGAAGCTTTCTTT
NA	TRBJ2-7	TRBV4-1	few	CASSQDTREATDVSSYEQYF	TGCGCCAGCAGCCAAGATACGAGGGAGGCTACGGATGTGAGCTCCTACGAGCAGTACTTC
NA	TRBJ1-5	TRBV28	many	CASSRGEQPQHF	TGTGCCAGCAGTCGAGGGGAGCAGCCCCAGCATTTT
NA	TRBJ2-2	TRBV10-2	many	CASRATAATSSGELFF	TGCGCCAGCAGGGCGACAGCCGCAACCTCTTCCGGGGAGCTGTTTTTT
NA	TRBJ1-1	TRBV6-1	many	CASTLPGLYTEAFF	TGTGCCAGCACCCTACCGGGGTTATACACTGAAGCTTTCTTT
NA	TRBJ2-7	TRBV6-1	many	CASSEALRGEQYF	TGTGCCAGCAGTGAAGCGCTTCGAGGGGAGCAGTACTTC
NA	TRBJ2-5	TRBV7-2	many	CASSFWAGETQYF	TGTGCCAGCAGCTTCTGGGCGGGGGAGACCCAGTACTTC
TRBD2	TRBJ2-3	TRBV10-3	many	CASPEGGTQLMSVPASTDTQYF	TGTGCCAGCCCAGAGGGAGGGACTCAGCTTATGAGCGTACCTGCTAGCACAGATACGCAGTATTTT
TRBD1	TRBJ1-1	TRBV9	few	CASSKGQGALNTEAFF	TGTGCCAGCAGCAAGGGACAGGGGGCCCTGAACACTGAAGCTTTCTTT
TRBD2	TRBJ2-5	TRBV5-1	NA	CASRLAEGVETQYF	TGCGCCAGCAGACTAGCGGAGGGGGTGGAGACCCAGTACTTC
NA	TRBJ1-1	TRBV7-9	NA	CASSFTGQGTEAFF	TGTGCCAGCAGCTTCACAGGGCAGGGCACTGAAGCTTTCTTT
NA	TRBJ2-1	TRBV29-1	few	CSVEPARWEQFF	TGCAGCGTTGAACCCGCACGGTGGGAGCAGTTCTTC
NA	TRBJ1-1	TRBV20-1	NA	CSATPLGQTTEAFF	TGCAGTGCTACCCCCCTGGGGCAGACCACTGAAGCTTTCTTT
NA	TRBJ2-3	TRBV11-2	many	CASSYLGADTQYF	TGTGCCAGCAGCTACCTAGGGGCAGATACGCAGTATTTT
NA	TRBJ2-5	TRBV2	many	CASSDGTYLGETQYF	TGTGCCAGCAGTGATGGGACTTACCTGGGAGAGACCCAGTACTTC
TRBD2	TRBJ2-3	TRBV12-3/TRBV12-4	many	CASSSRTSGMEGTQYF	TGTGCCAGCAGTTCCCGGACTAGCGGGATGGAAGGGACGCAGTATTTT
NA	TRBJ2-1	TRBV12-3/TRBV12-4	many	CASSVAAYNEQFF	TGTGCCAGCAGTGTAGCGGCCTACAATGAGCAGTTCTTC
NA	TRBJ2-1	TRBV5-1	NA	CASSLARGDALLYNEQFF	TGCGCCAGCAGCTTGGCCCGAGGAGACGCCCTCCTTTACAATGAGCAGTTCTTC
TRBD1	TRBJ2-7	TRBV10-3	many	CAISESQGASYEQYF	TGTGCCATCAGTGAGTCCCAGGGGGCGTCCTACGAGCAGTACTTC
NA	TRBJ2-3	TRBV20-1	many	CSANSNTDTQYF	TGCAGTGCTAACTCCAACACAGATACGCAGTATTTT
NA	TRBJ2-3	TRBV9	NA	CASSAGLTDTQYF	TGTGCCAGCAGCGCGGGACTTACAGATACGCAGTATTTT
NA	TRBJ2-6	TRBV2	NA	CASSDLADISGANVLTF	TGTGCCAGCAGTGATCTTGCGGATATCTCTGGGGCCAACGTCCTGACTTTC
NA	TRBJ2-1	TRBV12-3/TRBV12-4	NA	CASSLGAANEQFF	TGTGCCAGCAGTTTAGGGGCGGCTAATGAGCAGTTCTTC
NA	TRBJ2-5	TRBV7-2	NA	CASSRSRVLEQETQYF	TGTGCCAGCAGCCGTTCGCGGGTGCTAGAACAAGAGACCCAGTACTTC
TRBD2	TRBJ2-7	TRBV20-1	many	CSARSPVGRGDEQYF	TGCAGTGCTAGAAGCCCGGTGGGGCGGGGGGACGAGCAGTACTTC
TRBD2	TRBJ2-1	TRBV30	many	CARSEGSGSYNEQFF	TGTGCCCGGAGTGAAGGGAGCGGGAGCTACAATGAGCAGTTCTTC
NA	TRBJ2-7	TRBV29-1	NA	CSVEEGRRQYF	TGCAGCGTTGAAGAAGGACGGAGGCAGTACTTC
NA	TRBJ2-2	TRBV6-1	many	CASSELRDMNTGELFF	TGTGCCAGCAGTGAGCTCCGGGACATGAACACCGGGGAGCTGTTTTTT
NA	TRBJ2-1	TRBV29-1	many	CSVGLDPGAEQFF	TGCAGCGTTGGGTTAGACCCGGGGGCTGAGCAGTTCTTC
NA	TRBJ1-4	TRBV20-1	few	CSASSRDGNEKLFF	TGCAGTGCTAGCTCCCGGGACGGAAATGAAAAACTGTTTTTT
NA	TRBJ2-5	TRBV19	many	CASSSGRGQETQYF	TGTGCCAGTAGTTCGGGGAGAGGGCAAGAGACCCAGTACTTC
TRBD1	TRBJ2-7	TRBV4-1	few	CASSGRDRGVYEQYF	TGCGCCAGCAGCGGCCGGGACAGGGGTGTCTACGAGCAGTACTTC
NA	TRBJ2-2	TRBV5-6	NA	CASSGTFNTGELFF	TGTGCCAGCTCCGGGACATTTAACACCGGGGAGCTGTTTTTT
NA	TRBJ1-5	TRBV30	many	CAWSDGWNQPQHF	TGTGCCTGGAGTGATGGCTGGAATCAGCCCCAGCATTTT
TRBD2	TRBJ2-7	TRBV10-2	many	CASSEVGTSGSYEQYF	TGCGCCAGCAGTGAGGTTGGGACTAGCGGGAGCTACGAGCAGTACTTC
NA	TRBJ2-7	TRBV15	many	CATSRDGGEQYF	TGTGCCACCAGCAGAGATGGGGGTGAGCAGTACTTC
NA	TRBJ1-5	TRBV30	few	CAWSVLLGPQHF	TGTGCCTGGAGTGTACTGCTCGGGCCCCAGCATTTT
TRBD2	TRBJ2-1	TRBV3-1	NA	CASSQEMGAGSYNEQFF	TGTGCCAGCAGCCAAGAAATGGGAGCGGGGTCCTACAATGAGCAGTTCTTC
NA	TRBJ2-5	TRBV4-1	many	CASSQPTEKETQYF	TGCGCCAGCAGCCAACCGACAGAGAAAGAGACCCAGTACTTC